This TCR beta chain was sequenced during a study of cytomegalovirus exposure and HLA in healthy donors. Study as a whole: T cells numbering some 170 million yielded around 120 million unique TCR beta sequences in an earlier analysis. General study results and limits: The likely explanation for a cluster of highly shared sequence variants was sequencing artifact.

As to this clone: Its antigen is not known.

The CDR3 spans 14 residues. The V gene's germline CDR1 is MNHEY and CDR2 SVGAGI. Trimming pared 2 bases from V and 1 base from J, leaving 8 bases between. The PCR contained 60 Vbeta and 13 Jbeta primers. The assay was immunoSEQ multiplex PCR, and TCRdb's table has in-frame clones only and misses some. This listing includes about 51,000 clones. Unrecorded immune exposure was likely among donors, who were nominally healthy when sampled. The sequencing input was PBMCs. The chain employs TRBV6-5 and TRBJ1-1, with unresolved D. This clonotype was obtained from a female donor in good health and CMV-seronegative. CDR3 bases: TGTGCCAGCAGTTACCCGGGGTCGAACACTGAAGCTTTCTTT. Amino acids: CASSYPGSNTEAFF.